This T cell receptor (beta chain) stems from a study of shared clonotypes between healthy human individuals. For the study at large: Each donor had three CD4 naive, three CD4 memory, two CD8 naive and one CD8 memory plate. Notes on the study in general: Sampling involved blood alone; tissue repertoires likely differ.

Naive CD8 populations comprised CD45RO-negative cells positively selected for CCR7, excluding terminally differentiated effector memory CD45RA+ cells. Note on this clone: Its antigen is unknown.

Evenly divided among several immunoSEQ plates was the genomic DNA of each subset. TCRdb's table, derived via immunoSEQ multiplex PCR, lists solely in-frame clones and lacks some. Among some 2 million clones listed, approximately 94% were seen once. This CDR3 has 13 residues. Trimming removed 6 bases from V and 5 bases from J; junction bases left unmatched: 6. CDR1 and CDR2 (germline): SQVTM, ANQGSEA. The receptor was isolated from a man aged 18 to 29 in good health. Material: naive CD8+ T cells sorted from blood. The rearrangement joins TRBV29-1 to TRBJ2-7; TRBD1 matches at 11 bases. CDR3 coding DNA: TGCAGCGTCGTGGACAGGGGGCGCAACGAGCAGTACTTC. Residues: CSVVDRGRNEQYF.